The clone carrying this TCR beta chain was detected only a few times. This sample is drawn from a study of shared clonotypes between healthy human individuals. Every one of the donors was a Caucasian adult that lived in Nashville, Tennessee. It was into CD45RA+ naive and CD45RA-negative memory subsets that the CD4+ cells were split. The assay ran at deep level. The sorted-subset replicate PCRs were given approximately 190 ng DNA, which is around 29,000 T cell genomes. Only in-frame clones appear in the TCRdb table, and some are missing; sequencing was by immunoSEQ multiplex PCR. The repertoire holds about 2 million clones, with around 95% as singletons. This CDR3 region has 13 residues. Trimming took off 4 bases at V and 1 base at J, with 7 bases between the two ends. Germline V lookup: CDR1 MDHEN, CDR2 SYDVKM.

This chain connects TRBV28 to TRBJ1-1; tentatively, D is TRBD1 (6 bases). This clonotype was sampled from a man between 18 and 29 years old in good health. Sequenced: naive CD4+ T cells sorted from blood. The subset was: CD45RA+ positively selected. The CDR3 coding sequence is TGTGCCAGCAGTTACAGGGCGAACACTGAAGCTTTCTTT. Translated: CASSYRANTEAFF.